This T cell receptor (beta chain) was profiled in a study of blood T cell dynamics during melanoma immunotherapy. For the study at large: Patients with metastatic melanoma got pembrolizumab or nivolumab-ipilimumab as first-line care.

Repertoires were generated with immunoSEQ multiplex PCR, while TCRdb's copy carries only in-frame clones and drops some. The repertoire has some 20,000 clones, 87% of them found once; the top ten carry about 8%. Noted time point: week 3, after first cycle of checkpoint inhibitor. From germline, CDR1 is LNHDA and CDR2 SQIVND (reference sequence). The ends were cut back, 5 bases at V and 8 bases at J, with 15 bases in the middle. The CDR3 has 14 residues. The chain recombines TRBV19 with TRBJ1-4; the D gene is possibly TRBD1 (5 bases). The source material was blood, sampled from a patient treated with checkpoint blockade. The clonotype comes from a human donor with melanoma. The CDR3 sequence: CASSLWDADEKLFF. CDR3 DNA: TGTGCCAGTAGTCTCTGGGACGCGGACGAAAAACTGTTTTTT.